Reported below is one TCR beta chain. These data originate in a study of CD8 T cells in Susac syndrome. The RNA input was 0.5 to 1 ug, and it was reverse transcribed with random hexamers. Across 54 Vbeta and 13 Jbeta, immunoSEQ multiplex PCR amplified TCR beta CDR3. TCRdb recomputed calls from the immunoSEQ multiplex PCR reads with MiXCR, one row per CDR3 protein. This table holds more than 85,000 distinct CDR3 sequences, less than 97% found once. CDR3 length: 12 amino acids. Unmatched junction bases numbered 11, after V lost 8 bases and J lost 13 bases. The germline V gene has CDR1 SGHVS and CDR2 FNYEAQ. CD8+ and CD4+ blood T cells underwent TCR beta sequencing.

The sample comprised CD4+ T cells from PBMCs. The origin of this receptor is a human donor in good health. The chain joins TRBV7-6 to TRBJ2-1; TRBD1 matches 7 bases. As DNA, the CDR3 is TGTGCCAGCTCCGTACAGGGGCCGAGTCAGTTCTTC. Translation: CASSVQGPSQFF.